Listed below are T cell receptor beta chains from one sample, sequenced in a study of T cell responses to AZD1222 COVID-19 vaccine. Measured with immunoSEQ multiplex PCR; TCRdb has only the in-frame clones, and not every one. The table has over 75,000 clones, over 85% seen once. Here the sequenced sample was peripheral blood, taken on day 0 of AZD1222 vaccination. All receptors derive from an adult in good health. Both conserved end residues are part of each CDR3. D genes are given only for firm matches. Only some rows state a clone size, as once, few, many or a class for expanded clones.

>TRBV27|-|-|TRBJ1-5
CASGTHDGSGQPQHF
TGTGCCAGCGGCACTCACGATGGGTCCGGTCAGCCCCAGCATTTT
>TRBV5-4|TRBD1|-|TRBJ1-4
CASSLAGGTGSEKLFF
TGTGCCAGCAGCTTGGCGGGGGGGACAGGGTCTGAAAAACTGTTTTTT
>TRBV15|-|-|TRBJ1-2
CATSRDLKPNGYTF
TGTGCCACCAGCAGAGATCTGAAACCGAATGGCTACACCTTC
>TRBV19|-|-|TRBJ1-1
CASSPSRVSYRVSNTEAFF
TGTGCCAGTAGTCCTTCGCGGGTTTCGTACAGGGTATCGAACACTGAAGCTTTCTTT
>TRBV18|-|once|TRBJ1-1
CASSNYSGVVNTEAFF
TGTGCCAGCTCAAATTATTCAGGGGTGGTGAACACTGAAGCTTTCTTT
>TRBV6-6|-|-|TRBJ2-1
CASSSTRFNEQFF
TGTGCCAGCAGTTCGACTAGGTTCAATGAGCAGTTCTTC
>TRBV5-1|TRBD1|-|TRBJ2-5
CATRTGASGGETQYF
TGCGCCACCAGAACAGGGGCTTCGGGCGGAGAGACCCAGTACTTC
>TRBV12-5|-|-|TRBJ2-5
CASADGGTYYQETQYF
TGTGCTAGTGCTGACGGTGGGACTTACTATCAAGAGACCCAGTACTTC
>TRBV2|TRBD1|-|TRBJ1-2
CANAEGQGYGYTF
TGTGCCAACGCGGAGGGACAGGGGTATGGCTACACCTTC
>TRBV6-6|-|-|TRBJ1-3
CASSYWVVSSGNTIYF
TGTGCCAGCAGTTACTGGGTTGTGTCCTCTGGAAACACCATATATTTT
>TRBV27|-|-|TRBJ1-1
CASKAGSVINTEAFF
TGTGCCAGCAAAGCCGGGTCGGTAATAAACACTGAAGCTTTCTTT
>TRBV6-5|-|once|TRBJ2-1
CASSYNGGQDNEQFF
TGTGCCAGCAGTTATAACGGGGGGCAAGACAATGAGCAGTTCTTC
>TRBV7-9|-|-|TRBJ2-1
CASRLQGMLHNEQFF
TGTGCCAGCAGGCTTCAGGGGATGTTACACAATGAGCAGTTCTTC
>TRBV10-3|-|few|TRBJ2-1
CAISESTQSAYNEQFF
TGTGCCATCAGTGAGTCGACGCAATCCGCCTACAATGAGCAGTTCTTC
>TRBV5-1|-|-|TRBJ1-5
CASSSGESNQPQHF
TGCGCCAGCAGCTCAGGGGAGAGCAATCAGCCCCAGCATTTT
>TRBV6-5|TRBD1|-|TRBJ1-2
CASSLTGTGAGYTF
TGTGCCAGCAGTTTAACCGGGACAGGGGCTGGCTACACCTTC
>TRBV18|-|-|TRBJ1-2
CASSPQRDHYGYTF
TGTGCCAGCTCACCACAAAGGGATCACTATGGCTACACCTTC
>TRBV12-3/TRBV12-4|-|-|TRBJ1-5
CASSFRSNQPQHF
TGTGCCAGCAGTTTCAGGAGCAATCAGCCCCAGCATTTT
>TRBV6-5|-|-|TRBJ2-2
CASSPRVTGELFF
TGTGCCAGCAGCCCCCGGGTTACCGGGGAGCTGTTTTTT
>TRBV9|TRBD1|-|TRBJ2-1
CASSRDRATYNEQFF
TGTGCCAGCAGCCGGGACAGGGCGACCTACAATGAGCAGTTCTTC
>TRBV30|-|-|TRBJ1-2
CAWASVGYTF
TGTGCCTGGGCCTCGGTTGGCTACACCTTC
>TRBV4-1|-|-|TRBJ2-6
CASSQEGGQIAGANVLTF
TGCGCCAGCAGCCAAGAAGGAGGTCAAATCGCTGGGGCCAACGTCCTGACTTTC
>TRBV28|-|once|TRBJ2-2
CASSSRFPGQNTGELFF
TGTGCCAGCAGTTCGCGATTCCCGGGACAGAACACCGGGGAGCTGTTTTTT
>TRBV21-1|-|-|TRBJ2-7
CASSKGQPRDEQYF
TGTGCCAGCAGCAAAGGACAGCCGAGGGACGAGCAGTACTTC
>TRBV6-6|TRBD1|-|TRBJ1-2
CASRPGQGISYTF
TGTGCCAGTCGCCCGGGACAGGGTATTAGCTACACCTTC
>TRBV11-2|-|-|TRBJ1-5
CASSAEGGEQPQHF
TGTGCCAGCAGCGCGGAGGGGGGCGAGCAGCCCCAGCATTTT
>TRBV5-4|-|-|TRBJ1-2
CASRPPGGDYGYTF
TGTGCCAGCCGTCCCCCCGGGGGGGACTATGGCTACACCTTC
>TRBV9|TRBD1|-|TRBJ1-3
CASSVAGDSSGNTIYF
TGTGCCAGCAGCGTAGCCGGGGACAGCTCTGGAAACACCATATATTTT
>TRBV9|TRBD1|-|TRBJ2-7
CASSPGTGTYEQYF
TGTGCCAGCAGCCCCGGGACAGGGACCTACGAGCAGTACTTC
>TRBV28|-|-|TRBJ2-7
CASSSSGTSHYEQYF
TGTGCCAGCAGTTCGTCCGGGACATCCCACTACGAGCAGTACTTC
>TRBV28|-|-|TRBJ1-1
CASSSNRQLNTEAFF
TGTGCCAGCAGTTCGAACAGGCAATTGAACACTGAAGCTTTCTTT
>TRBV28|TRBD1|-|TRBJ1-2
CASSGQGGYTF
TGTGCCAGCAGCGGACAGGGAGGCTACACCTTC
>TRBV6-4|TRBD1|-|TRBJ2-5
CASSEGQGAETQYF
TGTGCCAGCAGTGAGGGACAGGGGGCAGAGACCCAGTACTTC
>TRBV7-9|TRBD2|-|TRBJ2-1
CASSPSGGTPYNEQFF
TGTGCCAGCAGCCCGAGCGGGGGGACCCCCTACAATGAGCAGTTCTTC
>TRBV6-5|-|-|TRBJ1-5
CASKSGAGNQPQHF
TGTGCCAGCAAGTCGGGGGCTGGGAATCAGCCCCAGCATTTT
>TRBV19|-|-|TRBJ1-4
CASSPRQDEKLFF
TGTGCCAGTAGTCCCCGACAGGATGAAAAACTGTTTTTT
>TRBV4-1|-|-|TRBJ1-6
CASSQEPALGSPLHF
TGCGCCAGCAGCCAAGAACCAGCCTTAGGTTCACCCCTCCACTTT
>TRBV28|TRBD1|-|TRBJ1-2
CAIPTGQGANFTF
TGTGCCATCCCGACTGGACAGGGGGCGAATTTTACCTTC
>TRBV6-6|-|once|TRBJ1-1
CASRLFVGEMNTEAFF
TGTGCCAGCAGGCTTTTTGTAGGGGAAATGAACACTGAAGCTTTCTTT
>TRBV5-1|-|-|TRBJ2-2
CASRDSNTGELFF
TGCGCCAGCAGGGACAGCAACACCGGGGAGCTGTTTTTT
>TRBV28|-|-|TRBJ1-5
CASSLGGGTVNQPQHF
TGTGCCAGCAGTTTAGGGGGCGGGACGGTCAATCAGCCCCAGCATTTT
>TRBV5-1|TRBD2|-|TRBJ2-1
CASRLGLAGVDEQFF
TGCGCCAGCCGCCTAGGACTAGCGGGGGTGGATGAGCAGTTCTTC
>TRBV21-1|-|-|TRBJ1-1
CASSKGPITFTGSRMNTEAFF
TGTGCCAGCAGCAAAGGCCCTATCACCTTTACAGGCTCCAGGATGAACACTGAAGCTTTCTTT
>TRBV6-4|-|-|TRBJ2-1
CASSASLANEQFF
TGTGCCAGCAGTGCCAGCCTAGCCAATGAGCAGTTCTTC
>TRBV4-1|-|once|TRBJ1-1
CASSHPEGRTGTEAFF
TGCGCCAGCAGCCATCCAGAGGGGCGCACCGGGACCGAAGCTTTCTTT
>TRBV5-8|TRBD1|-|TRBJ2-7
CASNNGQGPYEQYF
TGTGCCAGCAACAACGGACAGGGTCCCTACGAGCAGTACTTC